This entry features one TCR beta chain sequence. Its antigen is currently unknown. The treatment here: roughly 10-day PBMC culture with coronavirus spike peptide pools or control peptides (ViraFEST assay). ViraFEST grew antigen-specific T cells using peptide pools, then sequenced TCRs. Roughly 2 million PBMCs were grown per well alongside roughly 9 IU/ml IL-2 and 9.5 to 10 ug/ml peptide pools. The sample is drawn from a study of vaccination and CD4 T cells after COVID-19. About the study: Taking of post-vaccine samples occurred a median 72 days after dose two (range 14 to 241). Researchers treated cells with overlapping spike peptides taken from SARS-CoV-2, HCoV-NL63, HCoV-OC43 and HCoV-229E.

Germline CDR1 SGHVS, CDR2 FQNEAQ. The CDR3 is 16 amino acids. Trimming cost V 1 base and J 7 bases, with 19 bases left between them. Sequencing of the DNA from cultured CD4+ T cells was carried out with the Oncomine TCR Beta short-read assay. TCRdb itself ran the PCR reads through MiXCR, one entry per CDR3 protein. The data hold just over 14,000 distinct CDR3 sequences, with approximately 73% observed a single time. The V call is TRBV7-8, the J call TRBJ2-5; no definite D call. This receptor was taken from a human donor who had recovered from COVID-19. Sequenced material: CD4+ T cells from blood, cultured in vitro. CDR3 region: CASSLGLGQEKGTQYF. The CDR3 region has the DNA TGTGCCAGCAGCTTAGGGTTGGGCCAAGAGAAAGGGACCCAGTACTTC. Supplemented by reference TRBV7-8 and TRBJ2-5, the full variable domain reads GAGVSQSPRYKVAKRGQDVALRCDPISGHVSLFWYQQALGQGPEFLTYFQNEAQLDKSGLPSDRFFAERPEGSVSTLKIQRTQQEDSAVYLCASSLGLGQEKGTQYFGPGTRLLVL.